A selection of T cell receptor beta chains follows, all from one sample in a study of blood T cell repertoires in COVID-19. Only in-frame clones appear in the TCRdb table, and some are missing; sequencing was by immunoSEQ multiplex PCR. The data contain some 300,000 clones, about nine tenths of them singletons. The sequencing sample was made of PBMCs or T cells enriched from blood (not recorded which). The receptors were gathered from a woman aged 40 to 50 who had recovered from COVID-19. CDR3s include the opening cysteine and the closing phenylalanine or tryptophan. D genes are given only for firm matches. Not every row has a clone size; where given, it reads once, few, many or a size class.

abundance,v_gene,j_gene,d_gene,CDR3nt,CDR3aa
once,TRBV10-2,TRBJ1-5,TRBD1,TGCGCCAGCAGATCGGACAGGGGGAGCAATCAGCCCCAGCATTTT,CASRSDRGSNQPQHF
once,TRBV7-3,TRBJ1-5,TRBD1,TGTGCCAGCAGCTTAGGACAGGGAAGTCAGCCCCAGCATTTT,CASSLGQGSQPQHF
NA,TRBV27,TRBJ2-7,TRBD1,TGTGCCAGCAGTTCCGCGACAGGGGCTAGCGAGCAGTACTTC,CASSSATGASEQYF
NA,TRBV3-1/TRBV3-2,TRBJ1-5,TRBD1,TGTGCCAGCAGCCGGGGGACAGGGGGACGAGGGGTAGCGGCCCAGCATTTT,CASSRGTGGRGVAAQHF
few,TRBV6-2/TRBV6-3,TRBJ2-2,NA,TGTGCCAGCAGTAAGGACTTGAACACCGGGGAGCTGTTTTTT,CASSKDLNTGELFF
few,TRBV19,TRBJ2-7,NA,TGTGCCAGTAGTACTGGACAGAGCTACGAGCAGTACTTC,CASSTGQSYEQYF
NA,TRBV12-3/TRBV12-4,TRBJ2-4,NA,TGTGCCAGCAGTTACGAGGGAGTGGGCATTCAGTACTTC,CASSYEGVGIQYF
NA,TRBV19,TRBJ2-7,NA,TGTGCCAGCCGATTAGGGGACGAGCAGTACTTC,CASRLGDEQYF
NA,TRBV6-2/TRBV6-3,TRBJ2-2,NA,TGTGCCAGCAGCCCCCGACAGAACACCGGGGAGCTGTTTTTT,CASSPRQNTGELFF
few,TRBV13,TRBJ2-1,TRBD2,TGTGCCAGCAGCTTAGGAGGTCTAGCGGGAGACAATGAGCAGTTCTTC,CASSLGGLAGDNEQFF
NA,TRBV4-3,TRBJ1-2,NA,TGCGCCAGCAGCCAAGACAAATCAGGTTTTTTCTATGGCTACACCTTC,CASSQDKSGFFYGYTF
NA,TRBV27,TRBJ1-5,NA,TGTGCCAGCAGTTTATCGGGCAGGGGAAATCAGCCCCAGCATTTT,CASSLSGRGNQPQHF
NA,TRBV5-1,TRBJ2-1,NA,TGCGCCAGCAGCATCAGCGTCCTTTCCTACAATGAGCAGTTCTTC,CASSISVLSYNEQFF
NA,TRBV6-1,TRBJ2-2,NA,TGTGCCAGCAGTGCCGCTCAGGGGATTTCGGACACCGGGGAGCTGTTTTTT,CASSAAQGISDTGELFF
once,TRBV10-3,TRBJ1-4,NA,TGTGCCATCAGTGAGACAGGGTTAGGTGACGAAAAACTGTTTTTT,CAISETGLGDEKLFF
NA,TRBV18,TRBJ2-4,TRBD1,TGTGCCAGCTCACAAGGGACAGGGGGTGAGAAAAACATTCAGTACTTC,CASSQGTGGEKNIQYF
NA,TRBV30,TRBJ1-1,TRBD1,TGTGCCTGGAGTGTACAGGGGTACACTGAAGCTTTCTTT,CAWSVQGYTEAFF
once,TRBV27,TRBJ2-3,TRBD2,TGTGCCAGCAGCACCCGGGGGGGCGGGACAGATACGCAGTATTTT,CASSTRGGGTDTQYF
once,TRBV5-1,TRBJ1-4,NA,TGCGCCAGCAGGGCAGCTAATGAAAAACTGTTTTTT,CASRAANEKLFF
NA,TRBV27,TRBJ2-2,TRBD2,TGTGCCAGCAGCTCCGAGGGATGGTCTAGCGGGGGAGTCGGGGAGCTGTTTTTT,CASSSEGWSSGGVGELFF
NA,TRBV11-3,TRBJ2-7,TRBD2,TGTGCCAGCAGCCGCACCTCGGCGGGAGGGCCTAAGGAGCAGTACTTC,CASSRTSAGGPKEQYF
NA,TRBV11-3,TRBJ2-5,NA,TGTGCCAGCAGCTTAGATGGAGGGCTCCGGGAGACCCAGTACTTC,CASSLDGGLRETQYF